The clone carrying this TCR beta chain was observed a handful of times. No antigen is known for it. This specimen belongs to a study of response to subunit inactivated influenza vaccine. Germline V gene sequence: CDR1 SGHTA, CDR2 FQGNSA. Trimming cost V 4 bases and J 0 bases; bases outside gene matches: 3. The CDR3 totals 14 residues. MiXCR, run by TCRdb on the RT-PCR reads, gives a single entry per CDR3 protein. The repertoire holds fewer than 650,000 distinct CDR3 sequences, with around 13% as singletons. Study-level points and caveats: Each seasonal flu vaccination may recruit only limited new T cells, authors suggested.

The V call is TRBV7-2, the J call TRBJ2-7; 7 bases map to TRBD1. Specimen: PBMCs from blood, collected about 6 weeks after vaccination. This TCR was recovered from a man in his forties or fifties who received an inactivated influenza vaccine. CDR3 loop: CASSSDRVSYEQYF. For the CDR3, the DNA is TGTGCCAGCAGCTCCGACAGGGTCTCCTACGAGCAGTACTTC.